The clone carrying this T cell receptor (beta chain) was seen a few times. Germline CDR1 DFQATT, CDR2 SNEGSKA (reference sequence). The V gene lost 2 bases and the J gene lost 8 bases, with 9 bases spanning the gap. This CDR3 is built from 11 residues. The data belong to a study of response to subunit inactivated influenza vaccine. A single record per CDR3 protein comes from TCRdb applying MiXCR to the RT-PCR reads. Here the sample spans 590,000 or so distinct CDR3 sequences, 14% being singletons. The rearrangement links TRBV20-1 to TRBJ1-2; D unresolved. The TCR was taken from a man aged 50-60 years who received an inactivated influenza vaccine. This material consisted of PBMCs from blood, taken around 15 days before vaccination. The chain's CDR3 is CSARTPHGYTF. DNA for the CDR3: TGCAGTGCTAGAACCCCGCACGGCTACACCTTC.